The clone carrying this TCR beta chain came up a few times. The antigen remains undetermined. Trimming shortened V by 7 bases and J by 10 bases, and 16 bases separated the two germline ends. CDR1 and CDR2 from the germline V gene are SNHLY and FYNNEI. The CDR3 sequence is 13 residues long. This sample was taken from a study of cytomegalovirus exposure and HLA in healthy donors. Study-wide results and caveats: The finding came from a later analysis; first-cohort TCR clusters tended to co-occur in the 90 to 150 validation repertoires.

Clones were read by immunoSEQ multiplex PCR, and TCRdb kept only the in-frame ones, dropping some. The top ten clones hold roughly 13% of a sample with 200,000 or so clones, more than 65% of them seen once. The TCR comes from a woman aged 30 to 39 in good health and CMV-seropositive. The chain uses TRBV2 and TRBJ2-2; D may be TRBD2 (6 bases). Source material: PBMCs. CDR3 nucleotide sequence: TGTGCCAGCAACCAGATTGGCGGGACGGAGCTGTTTTTT. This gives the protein CASNQIGGTELFF.